This TCR beta chain is drawn from a study of T-cell reconstitution after alpha-beta-depleted transplantation in children. A TCRbeta library incorporating unique molecular identifiers was prepared. Using its own MiXCR run on the PCR reads, TCRdb lists one record per CDR3 protein. The table shows roughly 400,000 distinct CDR3 sequences, with approximately 42% occurring only once. Comment on this clonotype: As yet, its antigen is unknown.

Between the trimmed V and J ends, which lost 0 bases and 5 bases, there was a span of 11 bases. This CDR3 has 14 residues. Germline V gene lookup returns CDR1 MNHEY and CDR2 SVGAGI. Study results and limitations: The main origin of T-cell counts and diversity one year after transplant was newly produced T cells. Several hundred rapidly expanded clones from non-depleted graft cells reportedly supplied alpha-beta T cells about two months post-transplant.

The chain is built from TRBV6-5 and TRBJ2-7; possible D gene TRBD2, 6 bases. The source is a girl under 10 years old with aplastic anemia, due to receive a stem cell transplant. The sample consisted of PBMCs, taken before TCRalphabeta/CD19-depleted stem cell transplant. The CDR3: CASSYSLTRDEQYF. The CDR3 DNA follows: TGTGCCAGCAGTTACTCCTTGACTAGGGACGAGCAGTACTTC.